The 7 T cell receptor beta chains below were found in one sample sequenced in a study of T cells in Graves' hyperthyroidism and ophthalmopathy. Amplification yielded TCR beta CDR3 regions, with RNA transcripts as the source. A first-round RT-PCR of the TCR CDR3 used the HTBI primer set. Using its own MiXCR run on the multiplex PCR reads, TCRdb lists one record per CDR3 protein. The sample has about 360,000 distinct CDR3 sequences; roughly an eighth are singletons. Sequencing was done on a sample of blood. The receptors originated from a woman aged 18-29 years with Graves' hyperthyroidism.

This clonotype was found many times. V usage is TRBV20-1 and J usage is TRBJ2-7, with 10 bases that match TRBD2. CDR1 is DFQATT and CDR2 is SNEGSKA in the germline V gene (reference sequence). CDR3 size: 16 residues. Trimming cost V 6 bases and J 2 bases; bases outside gene matches: 13. This chain's CDR3 is CSALRGSSGSPYEQYF. The CDR3 region has the DNA TGCAGTGCACTCCGGGGGTCTAGCGGGAGCCCCTACGAGCAGTACTTC.

This clonotype showed up many times. The CDR3 DNA is TGTGCCAGCAGTCCCCTTGGCCTTGGGTCAGAGACCCAGTACTTC. It encodes CASSPLGLGSETQYF. The V and J genes are TRBV28 and TRBJ2-5, with no clear D. The CDR3 loop spans 15 amino acids. The ends were cut back, 5 bases at V and 4 bases at J, with 17 bases in the middle. The germline gives CDR1 MDHEN, CDR2 SYDVKM.

The chain recombines TRBV9 with TRBJ2-2; D is unclear. Germline lookup yields CDR1 SGDLS and CDR2 YYNGEE. V lost 0 bases and J 0 bases, leaving 3 bases between the germline ends. The CDR3 length is 14 residues. The CDR3 sequence is CASSVGANTGELFF. The CDR3 nucleotides read TGTGCCAGCAGCGTAGGGGCGAACACCGGGGAGCTGTTTTTT.

There are many counts of this clonotype. The rearrangement joins TRBV10-3 to TRBJ2-7, with 7 bases aligning to TRBD1. This CDR3 contains 13 residues. Germline CDR1 and CDR2: ENHRY and SYGVKD. V gave up 4 bases and J gave up 3 bases; unmatched junction bases: 3. The CDR3 DNA sequence: TGTGCCATCAGTGGGGACAGTTACTACGAGCAGTACTTC. Translating gives CAISGDSYYEQYF.

The chain is built from TRBV7-2 and TRBJ2-6, with D possibly being TRBD2 (5 bases). Germline CDR1 and CDR2: SGHTA and FQGNSA. The CDR3 has 15 amino acids. V lost 5 bases, J lost 0 bases, and 8 bases lay in between. The CDR3 loop reads CASSAAVSGANVLTF. CDR3 coding DNA: TGTGCCAGCAGCGCAGCGGTCTCTGGGGCCAACGTCCTGACTTTC.

This clonotype was seen more than once but under ten times. The rearrangement joins TRBV7-8 to TRBJ1-6, with D perhaps TRBD1 (5 bases). Germline values: CDR1 SGHVS, CDR2 FQNEAQ. This CDR3 contains 19 residues. The V end lost 6 bases, the J end lost 8 bases, and 29 bases lay between the germline ends. This CDR3 is CASSTSGGFLQGLYSPLHF. The DNA for the CDR3 is TGTGCCAGCAGTACTAGTGGGGGGTTTTTGCAGGGCCTATATTCACCCCTCCACTTT.

This clonotype has a handful of counts. The chain employs TRBV12-3 or TRBV12-4 and TRBJ1-3; D unclear. Trimming left V 7 bases short and J 0 bases short, with 16 bases between. This CDR3 has 16 amino acids. The DNA of the CDR3 is TGTGCCAGCACCCCCATTGAATGGTACTCTGGAAACACCATATATTTT. Translated: CASTPIEWYSGNTIYF.